Here is one TCR beta chain with its context. What it binds is not known. 13 Jbeta primers and 60 Vbeta primers were used for the PCR. The assay was immunoSEQ multiplex PCR, and TCRdb's table has in-frame clones only and misses some. The repertoire holds around 150,000 clones, 80% seen once, with roughly 6.3% in the top ten. The sample originates from a study of cytomegalovirus exposure and HLA in healthy donors. CDR3 length: 14 amino acids. The V end lost 4 bases, the J end lost 2 bases, and 13 bases lay between the germline ends. Looked up from germline, CDR1 is SGHNT and CDR2 is YYREEE (reference sequence). General study results and limits: In a later analysis, TCR beta V- and J-gene trimming showed a link to a missense DCLRE1C variant.

Despite likely unrecorded immune exposures, the donors were nominally healthy at the time of sampling. The gene calls are TRBV5-4 and TRBJ2-7, with D maybe TRBD2 (7 bases). The sequenced sample consisted of PBMCs. The sequence came from a male donor in good health and CMV-seropositive. Here the CDR3 DNA reads TGTGCCAGCAGCGCGGGGGACACCACCTACGAGCAGTACTTC. This translates into CASSAGDTTYEQYF.